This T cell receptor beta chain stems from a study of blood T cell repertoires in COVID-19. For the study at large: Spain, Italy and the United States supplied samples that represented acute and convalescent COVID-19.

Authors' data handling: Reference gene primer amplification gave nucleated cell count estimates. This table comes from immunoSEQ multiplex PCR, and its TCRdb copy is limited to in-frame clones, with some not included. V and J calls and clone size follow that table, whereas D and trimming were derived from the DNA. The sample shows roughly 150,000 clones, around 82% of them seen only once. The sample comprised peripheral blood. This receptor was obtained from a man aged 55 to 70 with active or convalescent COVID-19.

CDR3 loop: CAITIDRNTEAFF. DNA of the CDR3: TGTGCCATCACGATCGACAGAAACACTGAAGCTTTCTTT. J is TRBJ1-1 and V is TRBV10-3; tentative D call: TRBD1 (5 bases). Germline values: CDR1 ENHRY, CDR2 SYGVKD. The V end lost 7 bases, the J end lost 2 bases, and 11 bases lay between the germline ends. The CDR3 runs to 13 residues.